The sequence of this T cell receptor beta chain was determined in a study of T cells in Graves' hyperthyroidism and ophthalmopathy. The wider study: Peripheral blood collection took place at initial diagnosis, before any treatment.

Inclusion characteristics of ophthalmopathy patients comprised a Clinical Activity Score of at least 3, a NOSPECS grade of at least 4, and duration under 3 months. Reasons for excluding patients were uncontrolled infection, other autoimmune disease, pregnancy or lactation. Clinical symptoms, serum thyroxine, TRAb, thyroid ultrasound and orbital computed tomography informed diagnoses. CDR3 size: 13 residues. Between the trimmed V and J ends, which lost 0 bases and 3 bases, there was a span of 5 bases. Germline V gene sequence: CDR1 GTSNPN, CDR2 SVGIG (reference sequence). In this sample, this clonotype turned up many times. There were TCR beta CDR3 regions amplified from RNA transcripts. First-round RT-PCR targeting the TCR CDR3 was performed with the HTBI primer set. MiXCR, applied by TCRdb to the multiplex PCR reads, yields one record per CDR3 protein. The data hold hundreds of thousands of distinct CDR3 sequences, with around 20% observed a single time.

The chain has TRBV30 and TRBJ1-4; the D is unclear. The sequencing input was blood. The sequence came from a man aged 25 to 45 with Graves' ophthalmopathy. This CDR3 is CAWSVPPNEKLFF. The CDR3 DNA reads TGTGCCTGGAGTGTACCGCCTAATGAAAAACTGTTTTTT.